These T cell receptor beta chains were read from a single sample in a study of immune evolution from preneoplasia to lung adenocarcinoma. Here immunoSEQ multiplex PCR was the method, and the copy in TCRdb shows in-frame clones only, minus some. The sample lists more than 4,000 clones; approximately 80% were seen once. Sequencing was carried out using FFPE adjacent normal lung tissue. All receptors derive from a person between 55 and 80 years old with lung adenocarcinoma. Both conserved end residues are part of each CDR3. D genes are given only for firm matches. Rows may omit the clone size; those that give it use once, few, many or a size class.

NA | TRBJ2-1 | NA | TRBV7-3 | TGTGCCAGCAGCGCATCCGGGACAGAGCAGTTCTTC | CASSASGTEQFF
TRBD2 | TRBJ2-1 | NA | TRBV9 | TGTGCCAGCAGTCTAGCGGGAGCAAGTGAGCAGTTCTTC | CASSLAGASEQFF
TRBD1 | TRBJ1-2 | NA | TRBV9 | TGTGCCAGCAGCCCCTCCCAGGGGGTTGGTGGCTACACCTTC | CASSPSQGVGGYTF
NA | TRBJ2-1 | few | TRBV5-1 | TGCGCCAGCAGCTTAGGACAGACCAATGAGCAGTTCTTC | CASSLGQTNEQFF
NA | TRBJ1-6 | NA | TRBV19 | TGTGCCAGTAGTATGAAGGGAACGAATTCACCCCTCCACTTT | CASSMKGTNSPLHF
NA | TRBJ1-5 | NA | TRBV2 | TGTGCCAGCAGTGAAGCGGATAGCAATCAGCCCCAGCATTTT | CASSEADSNQPQHF
TRBD1 | TRBJ2-7 | few | TRBV6-1 | TGTGCCAGCAGTGAATTAGGGGGCACCTACGAGCAGTACTTC | CASSELGGTYEQYF
NA | TRBJ1-2 | few | TRBV9 | TGTGCCAGCAGCGTAGACGGCAGGGTCATGGCTGGCTACACCTTC | CASSVDGRVMAGYTF
TRBD1 | TRBJ1-5 | once | TRBV6-6 | TGTGCCAGCAGTCACGGGACAGGGAGTCAGCCCCAGCATTTT | CASSHGTGSQPQHF
TRBD1 | TRBJ2-7 | NA | TRBV6-1 | TGTGCCAGCGGGGACAGGGGTCGCGAGCAGTACTTC | CASGDRGREQYF
TRBD2 | TRBJ2-3 | NA | TRBV6-1 | TGTGCCAGCAGTATTAGCGGGGGGGGCACAGATACGCAGTATTTT | CASSISGGGTDTQYF
TRBD1 | TRBJ1-2 | large | TRBV5-6 | TGTGCCAGCCGTGGACCCGGGACAGGCCTTCAGAAGATTTATGGCTACACCTTC | CASRGPGTGLQKIYGYTF
NA | TRBJ2-7 | NA | TRBV11-2 | TGTGCCAGCAGCCGAATACTTTGGGGCTCCTACGAGCAGTACTTC | CASSRILWGSYEQYF
NA | TRBJ1-2 | NA | TRBV11-2 | TGTGCCAGCAGCCCGGGTGGGGGGTCCCCCTATGGCTACACCTTC | CASSPGGGSPYGYTF
TRBD1 | TRBJ2-5 | NA | TRBV9 | TGTGCCAGCTCTTCCCGGGACAGGGAAGAGACCCAGTACTTC | CASSSRDREETQYF
NA | TRBJ1-4 | NA | TRBV28 | TGTGCCAGCAGTTTCAGGGATACTAATGAAAAACTGTTTTTT | CASSFRDTNEKLFF
NA | TRBJ1-2 | NA | TRBV11-2 | TGTGCCAGCAGCTTAGTAGTCCCTGTTGATGGCTACACCTTC | CASSLVVPVDGYTF
TRBD2 | TRBJ2-7 | NA | TRBV11-2 | TGTGCCAGCAGCTCCTCCGGCGGGGGGGGCTACGAGCAGTACTTC | CASSSSGGGGYEQYF
TRBD2 | TRBJ2-7 | NA | TRBV18 | TGTGCCAGCTCACCCGCTAGCGGGAGCATCTACGAGCAGTACTTC | CASSPASGSIYEQYF
TRBD1 | TRBJ2-7 | NA | TRBV29-1 | TGCAGCGTTGATACCCCGGGACAGGGCGGCGACGAGCAGTACTTC | CSVDTPGQGGDEQYF
TRBD2 | TRBJ2-1 | NA | TRBV6-4 | TGTGCCAGCAGTGACGGGACTAGCTCCTACAATGAGCAGTTCTTC | CASSDGTSSYNEQFF
TRBD1 | TRBJ1-1 | NA | TRBV7-3 | TGTGCCAGCAGCCCCCTGGGCGACAGGGTCATGAACACTGAAGCTTTCTTT | CASSPLGDRVMNTEAFF
NA | TRBJ2-7 | once | TRBV18 | TGTGCCAGCTCACCAAGGACAGTCGTACGCTACGAGCAGTACTTC | CASSPRTVVRYEQYF
TRBD2 | TRBJ2-7 | NA | TRBV28 | TGTGCCAGCAGTTTAGGCGGGGGGCCCTACGAGCAGTACTTC | CASSLGGGPYEQYF
TRBD1 | TRBJ2-3 | NA | TRBV30 | TGTGCCTGTCCGGGACAGGGGGCGTCAGATACGCAGTATTTT | CACPGQGASDTQYF
NA | TRBJ1-4 | NA | TRBV5-1 | TGCGCCAGCAGCTTGGTTGGAGGGGAAAGCGAAAAACTGTTTTTT | CASSLVGGESEKLFF
NA | TRBJ1-6 | once | TRBV28 | TGTGCCAGCAGTTTAGGCAGTTATAATTCACCCCTCCACTTT | CASSLGSYNSPLHF
TRBD1 | TRBJ1-6 | NA | TRBV5-1 | TGCGCCAGCAGCTTGGGGACAGGGCCCAACCCCCTCCACTTT | CASSLGTGPNPLHF
NA | TRBJ2-5 | NA | TRBV6-5 | TGTGCCAGCAGTCGCCTAAAGACCCAGTACTTC | CASSRLKTQYF
NA | TRBJ2-5 | few | TRBV5-8 | TGTGCCAGCAGCTGGCGATCCCCGGCGACGGGTGGGACCCAGTACTTC | CASSWRSPATGGTQYF
NA | TRBJ1-6 | NA | TRBV7-8 | TGTGCCAGCAGCTTAGCGCGCCAGAATTCACCCCTCCACTTT | CASSLARQNSPLHF
NA | TRBJ2-5 | once | TRBV18 | TGTGCCAGCTCACCTGATACTCCCTTAAGGGGGCAAGAGACCCAGTACTTC | CASSPDTPLRGQETQYF
NA | TRBJ2-1 | NA | TRBV10-2 | TGCGCCAGCAAAGGGGGTCCCCTAGGCTACAATGAGCAGTTCTTC | CASKGGPLGYNEQFF
NA | TRBJ2-5 | NA | TRBV5-5 | TGTGCCAGCAGCTTGGCCCCAACCGACGGAGGGGTGACCCAGTACTTC | CASSLAPTDGGVTQYF
NA | TRBJ2-1 | NA | TRBV7-3 | TGTGCCAGCAGCTTAACAGGGTTGAATGAGCAGTTCTTC | CASSLTGLNEQFF
NA | TRBJ1-2 | NA | TRBV30 | TGTGCCTGGAGACCGGAGGCAGGGCGGCACTATGGCTACACCTTC | CAWRPEAGRHYGYTF
TRBD1 | TRBJ1-3 | NA | TRBV9 | TGTGCCAGCAGCGTAGGTGGGGACAGGTACTCTGGAAACACCATATATTTT | CASSVGGDRYSGNTIYF